The clone carrying this T cell receptor beta chain was picked up a small number of times. Its specificity is unknown. This specimen belongs to a study of Tregs in tolerant kidney transplant recipients. Study conclusions and caveats: Activated donor B cell expansion appeared to reveal the most relevant donor-specific TCRbeta repertoire.

Clones were sequenced by immunoSEQ multiplex PCR, and TCRdb holds only the in-frame ones, with some missing. The sample shows about 240,000 clones, about 80% of them seen only once. Sample: CD4+ T cells from blood. The clonotype comes from a human donor in good health.

The CDR3 here is CASSGGVGTEAFF. The CDR3, as DNA: TGCGCCAGCAGCGGGGGGGTCGGCACTGAAGCTTTCTTT. The genes are TRBV5-1 and TRBJ1-1; perhaps TRBD1 as D (5 bases). V was pared by 4 bases and J by 4 bases, with 11 bases between. Germline CDR1 is SGHRS and CDR2 is YFSETQ. This CDR3 has 13 residues.